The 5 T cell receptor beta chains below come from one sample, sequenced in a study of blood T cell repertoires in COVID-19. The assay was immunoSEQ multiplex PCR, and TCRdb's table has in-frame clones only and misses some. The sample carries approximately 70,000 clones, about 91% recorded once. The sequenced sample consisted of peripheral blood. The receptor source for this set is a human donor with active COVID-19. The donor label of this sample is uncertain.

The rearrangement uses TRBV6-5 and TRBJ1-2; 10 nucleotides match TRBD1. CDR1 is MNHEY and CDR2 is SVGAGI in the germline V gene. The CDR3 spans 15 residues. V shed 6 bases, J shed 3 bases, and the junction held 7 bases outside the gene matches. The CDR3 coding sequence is TGTGCCAGCAGCCCGAGACAGGGGGCGTACTATGGCTACACCTTC. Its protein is CASSPRQGAYYGYTF.

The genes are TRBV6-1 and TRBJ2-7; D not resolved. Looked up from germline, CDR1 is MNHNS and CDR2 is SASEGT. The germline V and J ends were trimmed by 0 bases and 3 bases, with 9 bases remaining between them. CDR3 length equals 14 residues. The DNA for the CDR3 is TGTGCCAGCAGTGAAGCGGGCACCTACTACGAGCAGTACTTC. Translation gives CASSEAGTYYEQYF.

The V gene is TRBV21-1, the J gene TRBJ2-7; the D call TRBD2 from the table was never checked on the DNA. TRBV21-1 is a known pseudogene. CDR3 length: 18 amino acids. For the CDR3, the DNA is TGTGCCAGCAGCAAAGCAGGACTAGCGGGAGGTGGGGAGTACGAGCAGTACTTC. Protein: CASSKAGLAGGGEYEQYF.

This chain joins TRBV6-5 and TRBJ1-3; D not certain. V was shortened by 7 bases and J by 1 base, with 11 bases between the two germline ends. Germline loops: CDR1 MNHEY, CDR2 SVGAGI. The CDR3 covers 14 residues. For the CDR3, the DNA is TGTGCCAGCACCAACCAGTATTCTGGAAACACCATATATTTT. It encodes CASTNQYSGNTIYF.

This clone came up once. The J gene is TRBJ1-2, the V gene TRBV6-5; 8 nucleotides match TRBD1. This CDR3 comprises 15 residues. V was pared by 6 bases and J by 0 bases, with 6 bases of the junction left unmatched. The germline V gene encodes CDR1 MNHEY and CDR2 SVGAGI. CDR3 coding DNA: TGTGCCAGCAGCGGACAGGGAGCCCCTAACTATGGCTACACCTTC. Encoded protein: CASSGQGAPNYGYTF.